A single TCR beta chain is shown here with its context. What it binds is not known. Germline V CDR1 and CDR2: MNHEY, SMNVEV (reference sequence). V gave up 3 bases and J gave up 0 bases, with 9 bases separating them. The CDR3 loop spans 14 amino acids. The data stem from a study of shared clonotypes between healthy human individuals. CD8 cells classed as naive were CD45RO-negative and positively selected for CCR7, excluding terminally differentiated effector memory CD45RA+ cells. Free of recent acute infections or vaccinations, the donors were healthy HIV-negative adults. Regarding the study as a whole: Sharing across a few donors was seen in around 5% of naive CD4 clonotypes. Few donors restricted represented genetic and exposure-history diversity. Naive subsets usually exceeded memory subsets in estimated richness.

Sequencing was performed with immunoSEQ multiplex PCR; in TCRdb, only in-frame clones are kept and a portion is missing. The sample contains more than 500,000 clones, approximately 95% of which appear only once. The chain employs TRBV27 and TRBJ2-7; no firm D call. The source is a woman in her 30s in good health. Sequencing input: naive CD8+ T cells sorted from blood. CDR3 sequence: CASSFSATSYEQYF. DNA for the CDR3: TGTGCCAGCAGTTTCTCGGCCACCTCCTACGAGCAGTACTTC.